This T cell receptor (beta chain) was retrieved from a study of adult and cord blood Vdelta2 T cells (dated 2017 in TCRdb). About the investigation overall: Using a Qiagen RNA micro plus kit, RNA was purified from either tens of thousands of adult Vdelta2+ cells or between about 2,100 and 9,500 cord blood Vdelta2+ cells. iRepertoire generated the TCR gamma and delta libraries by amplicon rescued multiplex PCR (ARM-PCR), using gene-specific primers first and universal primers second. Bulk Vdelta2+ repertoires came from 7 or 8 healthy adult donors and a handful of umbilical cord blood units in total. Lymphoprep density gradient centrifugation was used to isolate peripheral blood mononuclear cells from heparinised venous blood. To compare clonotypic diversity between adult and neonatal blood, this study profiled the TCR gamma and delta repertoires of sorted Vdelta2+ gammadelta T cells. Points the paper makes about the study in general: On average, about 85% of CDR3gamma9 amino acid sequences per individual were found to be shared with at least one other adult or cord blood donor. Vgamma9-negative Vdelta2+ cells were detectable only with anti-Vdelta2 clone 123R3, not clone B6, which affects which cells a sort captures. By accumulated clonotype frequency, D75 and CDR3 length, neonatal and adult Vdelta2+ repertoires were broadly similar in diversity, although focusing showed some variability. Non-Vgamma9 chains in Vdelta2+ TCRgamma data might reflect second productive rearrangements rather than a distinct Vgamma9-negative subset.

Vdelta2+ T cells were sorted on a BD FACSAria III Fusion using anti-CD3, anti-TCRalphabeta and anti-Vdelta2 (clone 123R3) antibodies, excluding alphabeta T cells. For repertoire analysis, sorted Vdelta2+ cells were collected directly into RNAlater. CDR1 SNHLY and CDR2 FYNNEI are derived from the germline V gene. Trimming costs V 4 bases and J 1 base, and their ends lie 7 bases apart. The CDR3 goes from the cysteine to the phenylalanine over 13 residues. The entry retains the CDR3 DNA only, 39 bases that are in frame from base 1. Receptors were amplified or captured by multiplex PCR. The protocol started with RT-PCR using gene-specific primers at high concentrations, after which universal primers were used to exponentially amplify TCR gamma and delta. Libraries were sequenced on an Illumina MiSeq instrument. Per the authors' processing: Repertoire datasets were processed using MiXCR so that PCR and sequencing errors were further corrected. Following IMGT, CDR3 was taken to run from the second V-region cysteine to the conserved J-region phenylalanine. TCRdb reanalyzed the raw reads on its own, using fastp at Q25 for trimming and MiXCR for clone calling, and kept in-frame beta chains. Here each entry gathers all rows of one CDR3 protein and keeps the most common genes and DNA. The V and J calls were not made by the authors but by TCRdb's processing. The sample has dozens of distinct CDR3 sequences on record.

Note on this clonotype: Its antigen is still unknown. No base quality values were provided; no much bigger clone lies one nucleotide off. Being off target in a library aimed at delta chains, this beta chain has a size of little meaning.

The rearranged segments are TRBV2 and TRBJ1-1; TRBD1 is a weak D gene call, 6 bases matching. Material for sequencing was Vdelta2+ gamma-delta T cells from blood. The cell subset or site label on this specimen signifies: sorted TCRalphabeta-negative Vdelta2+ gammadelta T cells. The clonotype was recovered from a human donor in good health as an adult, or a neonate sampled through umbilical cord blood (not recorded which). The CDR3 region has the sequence CASSGQANTEAFF. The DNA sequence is TGTGCCAGCAGTGGACAGGCGAACACTGAAGCTTTCTTT.